This note documents a single T cell receptor beta chain sequence. What it binds is unknown. Losses at the gene ends were 3 bases for V and 5 bases for J; bases not matched to a gene: 13. Germline V gene data show CDR1 as MGHRA and CDR2 as YSYEKL. There are 17 residues in the CDR3. The data derive from a study of shared clonotypes between healthy human individuals. For the study at large: Sampling drew on donors who were two women and a few men aged 18 to 49.

General study results and limits: Memory subsets generally showed lower estimated richness than naive subsets. The authors expected sequencing depth to affect clonotype sharing among donors.

The authors ran the assay at deep level. The data were produced by immunoSEQ multiplex PCR, yet TCRdb's version contains in-frame clones alone and is incomplete. This table holds some 2.1 million clones, approximately 95% found once. This sequence joins TRBV4-1 and TRBJ2-5; 9 bases are a match to TRBD2. The receptor comes from a man between 18 and 29 years old in good health. Material for sequencing was naive CD4+ T cells sorted from blood. Described subset: CD45RA+ positively selected. The CDR3 region is CASSHRRWGGRDETQYF. The CDR3 region has the DNA TGCGCCAGCAGCCATAGAAGATGGGGCGGGAGGGATGAGACCCAGTACTTC.